This entry lists 19 T cell receptor beta chains sequenced from one sample in a study of blood T cell repertoires in COVID-19. TCRdb's table, derived via immunoSEQ multiplex PCR, lists solely in-frame clones and lacks some. The sample has 50,000 to 75,000 clones; approximately 89% are singletons. The sample consisted of peripheral blood. All receptors come from a man between 60 and 70 years old with acute or convalescent COVID-19.

The chain joins TRBV3-1 (or the pseudogene TRBV3-2) to TRBJ1-6; D not certain. V was cut by 1 base and J by 14 bases, with 9 bases left in between. Germline V gives CDR1 LGHDT, CDR2 YNNKEL (reference sequence). The CDR3 extends over 12 amino acids. In nucleotides, the CDR3 is TGTGCCAGCAGCCAAGGCGGCGATACCCTCCACTTT. It specifies CASSQGGDTLHF.

The CDR3 is CASSYSSGGSEAFF. The DNA for the CDR3 is TGTGCCAGCAGTTACTCGTCGGGGGGCTCTGAAGCTTTCTTT. V gene TRBV6-2 or TRBV6-3 combines with J gene TRBJ1-1; maybe TRBD1 (6 bases). Germline values: CDR1 MNHEY, CDR2 SVGEGT. V lost 0 bases and J lost 6, with 11 bases in between. This CDR3 region has 14 residues.

This clone came up a few times. This chain links TRBV3-1 (or the pseudogene TRBV3-2) with TRBJ1-6; possible D gene TRBD1, 5 bases. Germline-derived CDR1 and CDR2 are LGHDT and YNNKEL (reference sequence). The CDR3 spans 16 residues. V was pared by 2 bases and J by 6 bases, with 14 bases between. The CDR3 sequence is CASSQNQGLTNSPLHF. The CDR3 coding sequence is TGTGCCAGCAGCCAAAATCAGGGATTAACTAATTCACCCCTCCACTTT.

This clone is a singleton in its sample. V usage is TRBV7-9 and J usage is TRBJ1-2; D unresolved. Trimming cost V 1 base and J 4 bases, with 16 bases left between them. CDR1 is SEHNR and CDR2 is FQNEAQ in the germline V gene (reference sequence). CDR3 size: 16 residues. In DNA, the CDR3 is TGTGCCAGCAGCTTAGTTTCGGCGGTCCTCCTCTATGGCTACACCTTC. It is translated as CASSLVSAVLLYGYTF.

The rearrangement links TRBV24-1 to TRBJ2-5; 9 bases fit TRBD1. This CDR3 is 15 amino acids long. Germline CDR1 reads KGHDR; CDR2 reads SFDVKD. Trimming cost V 5 bases and J 4 bases; bases outside gene matches: 7. In nucleotides, the CDR3 is TGTGCCACCAGTGGCCGGACAGGGGTTGGAGAGACCCAGTACTTC. Translating it yields CATSGRTGVGETQYF.

The chain's CDR3 is CAWSVQNNEQYF. In DNA form, the CDR3 reads TGTGCCTGGAGTGTACAAAATAACGAGCAGTACTTC. The chain links TRBV30 to TRBJ2-7; D not resolved. Trimming left V 0 bases short and J 5 bases short, with 8 bases between. CDR3 length: 12 residues. Per germline, CDR1 GTSNPN and CDR2 SVGIG (reference sequence). Full variable domain (missing parts from reference TRBV30 and TRBJ2-7): SQTIHQWPATLVQPVGSPLSLECTVEGTSNPNLYWYRQAAGRGLQLLFYSVGIGQISSEVPQNLSASRPQDRQFILSSKKLLLSDSGFYLCAWSVQNNEQYFGPGTRLTVT.

The table lists this clone with a count of one. This chain joins TRBV5-4 and TRBJ2-2, with 7 positions matching TRBD2. The germline V gene encodes CDR1 SGHNT and CDR2 YYREEE (reference sequence). This CDR3 has 16 residues. The junction had 13 bases not matched to a gene; V was cut back by 4 bases and J by 7 bases. The CDR3 sequence is CASSPRTSKSGGELFF. CDR3 in DNA: TGTGCCAGCAGCCCTCGGACTAGTAAGAGTGGCGGGGAGCTGTTTTTT.

This chain uses TRBV5-8 with TRBJ2-1; TRBD1 matches 7 bases. V gave up 0 bases and J gave up 8 bases; unmatched junction bases: 8. Germline V gene data show CDR1 as SGHTS and CDR2 as YDEGEE. CDR3 length equals 15 residues. The chain's CDR3 is CASSLGQGLWDEQFF. CDR3 coding DNA: TGTGCCAGCAGCTTGGGACAGGGCCTTTGGGATGAGCAGTTCTTC.

This chain links TRBV2 with TRBJ1-5; no clear D gene. V lost 8 bases to trimming and J lost 7 bases, with 15 bases between them. The length of the CDR3 is 13 residues. Germline CDR1 is SNHLY and CDR2 is FYNNEI. The CDR3 here is CASSGPKEQPQHF. CDR3 nucleotide sequence: TGTGCCAGCTCAGGTCCTAAGGAACAGCCCCAGCATTTT.

CDR3 DNA sequence: TGTGCCAGCACCCTGACAGGGGGCAGGCGAGATACGCAGTATTTT. Translated: CASTLTGGRRDTQYF. The chain couples TRBV9 to TRBJ2-3; the match to TRBD1 covers 10 bases. V shed 6 bases and J 5 bases; nucleotides not matched to a gene: 9. The germline V gene encodes CDR1 SGDLS and CDR2 YYNGEE. This CDR3 has 15 residues.

This clone has a single count. The CDR3 spells CASSFGEGVNQPQHF. CDR3 nucleotides: TGCGCCAGCAGCTTCGGGGAGGGCGTCAATCAGCCCCAGCATTTT. The V call is TRBV5-1, the J call TRBJ1-5; unclear D gene. The germline gives CDR1 SGHRS, CDR2 YFSETQ. With 2 bases removed from V and 3 bases from J, the gap between germline ends came to 12 bases. This CDR3 comprises 15 residues.

The chain uses TRBV7-6 and TRBJ2-7; 7 bases fit TRBD2. The CDR3 is 18 amino acids. The germline V gene has CDR1 SGHVS and CDR2 FNYEAQ. The ends lost 5 bases at V and 6 bases at J; junction bases unmatched: 22. CDR3 bases: TGTGCCAGCAGCACGCGAGTTGGGACCGGGACTATACCTACCGAGCAGTACTTC. Its translation is CASSTRVGTGTIPTEQYF.

The chain combines TRBV7-9 with TRBJ1-1; 7 positions match TRBD1. J lost 7 bases, V lost 4 bases, and 15 bases had no gene match. Germline assignment: CDR1 SEHNR and CDR2 FQNEAQ (reference sequence). The CDR3 is 16 residues long. The CDR3 region is CASSSGRTGQGIEAFF. The DNA for the CDR3 is TGTGCCAGCAGCTCAGGTCGGACAGGCCAAGGGATTGAAGCTTTCTTT.

The chain couples TRBV18 to TRBJ2-7, with a tentative D call TRBD2 (6 bases). Germline lookup yields CDR1 KGHSH and CDR2 LQKENI. Trimming took off 1 base at V and 3 bases at J, with 34 bases between the two ends. The CDR3 extends over 22 amino acids. CDR3 amino acids: CASSPQNSLRKWPNAGIYEQYF. DNA of the CDR3: TGTGCCAGCTCACCACAGAACAGCCTACGCAAGTGGCCGAATGCGGGAATCTACGAGCAGTACTTC.

The chain carries TRBV12-5 and TRBJ1-4; D unclear. Germline V gene sequence: CDR1 LGHNT, CDR2 FRNRAP. The CDR3 length is 14 residues. V lost 6 bases and J 0 bases, leaving 8 bases between the germline ends. The CDR3 loop reads CASGTGATNEKLFF. Here the CDR3 DNA reads TGTGCTAGTGGCACGGGTGCAACTAATGAAAAACTGTTTTTT.

This chain links TRBV30 with TRBJ1-1, with TRBD1 matching 7 bases. Germline trimming cut 0 bases from V and 10 bases from J; bases unmatched to any gene: 8. CDR1 is GTSNPN and CDR2 is SVGIG in the germline V gene (reference sequence). The CDR3 runs 13 residues. The CDR3 DNA is TGTGCCTGGAGTGTTGAGGGCAGGGGGGTAGCTTTCTTT. Translating it yields CAWSVEGRGVAFF.

The rearrangement links TRBV7-9 to TRBJ1-5; no definite D call. The V and J ends lost 4 bases and 1 base respectively, with 8 bases between them. CDR1 and CDR2 (germline): SEHNR, FQNEAQ (reference sequence). The CDR3 totals 14 residues. CDR3 amino acids: CASSSKLSNQPQHF. CDR3 DNA sequence: TGTGCCAGCAGCTCTAAATTAAGCAATCAGCCCCAGCATTTT.

There are a few counts of this clone. This chain uses TRBV3-1 (or the pseudogene TRBV3-2) with TRBJ2-7; D is unresolved. The V end was cut by 0 bases, the J end by 2 bases, with 8 bases between. The CDR3 runs 14 residues. CDR1 LGHDT and CDR2 YNNKEL come from the germline V gene (reference sequence). The CDR3 nucleotides read TGTGCCAGCAGCCAAGACACTGCTCCCTACGAGCAGTACTTC. It yields the protein CASSQDTAPYEQYF.

This chain uses TRBV9 with TRBJ1-3, with 8 bases lining up with TRBD1. Per germline, CDR1 SGDLS and CDR2 YYNGEE. J lost 4 bases, V lost 0 bases, and 3 bases had no gene match. The CDR3 length is 15 residues. DNA of the CDR3: TGTGCCAGCAGCGTAGGTCAGGGGGCGGGAAACACCATATATTTT. Protein product: CASSVGQGAGNTIYF.